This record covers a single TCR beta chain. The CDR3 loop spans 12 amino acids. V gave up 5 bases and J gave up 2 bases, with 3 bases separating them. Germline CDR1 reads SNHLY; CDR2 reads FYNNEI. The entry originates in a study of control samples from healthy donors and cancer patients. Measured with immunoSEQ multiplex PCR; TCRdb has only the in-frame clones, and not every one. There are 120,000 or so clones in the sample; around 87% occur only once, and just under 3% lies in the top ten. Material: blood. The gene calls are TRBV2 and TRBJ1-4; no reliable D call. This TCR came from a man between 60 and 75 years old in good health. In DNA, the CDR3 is TGTGCCAGCAGTCCGACTAATGAAAAACTGTTTTTT. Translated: CASSPTNEKLFF.